The 13 T cell receptor beta chains presented below share a single source sample, sequenced in a study of T cell repertoires in cytomegalovirus infection. TCRdb itself ran the reads through MiXCR, one entry per CDR3 protein. This table has roughly 340,000 distinct CDR3 sequences, almost 30% appearing once. These receptors lack a known antigen. This sample comprised cultured PBMCs, obtained from culture after CMV antigen stimulation. These receptor sequences come from a human donor in good health (CMV status not recorded). Some clones in this sample may be carry-over from other donors' samples.

The chain carries TRBV11-2 and TRBJ2-3, with D perhaps TRBD1 or TRBD2 (6 bases each). CDR1 and CDR2 from the germline V gene are SGHAT and FQNNGV. The CDR3 is 22 amino acids. V was cut by 1 base and J by 2 bases, with 31 bases left in between. The CDR3 DNA reads as TGTGCCAGCAGCTTAGTTGTGGGGACGAATCCCCCCGGTCGGGGGCACACAGATACGCAGTATTTT. Protein: CASSLVVGTNPPGRGHTDTQYF.

The chain recombines TRBV19 with TRBJ1-2, with a possible D match to TRBD1 (5 bases). Trimming took off 2 bases at V and 8 bases at J, with 12 bases between the two ends. Germline CDR1 reads LNHDA; CDR2 reads SQIVND (reference sequence). The CDR3 runs to 13 residues. CDR3 in amino acids: CASSILGDYGYTF. CDR3 DNA: TGTGCCAGTAGTATACTGGGGGATTACGGCTACACCTTC.

This chain connects TRBV25-1 to TRBJ2-3; 7 nucleotides agree with TRBD2. CDR1 MGHDK and CDR2 SYGVNS come from the germline V gene. The J segment lost 5 bases and the V segment lost 6 bases, leaving 5 bases of the junction unmatched. The CDR3 loop spans 13 amino acids. CDR3 in amino acids: CASRGGTVDTQYF. The DNA for the CDR3 is TGTGCCAGCAGGGGAGGGACGGTAGATACGCAGTATTTT.

In its sample, this clonotype was seen many times. The J gene is TRBJ1-1, the V gene TRBV7-3, with a weak D call TRBD1 (5 bases). CDR1 and CDR2 (germline): SGHTA, FQGTGA. Trimming removed 5 bases from V and 6 bases from J, with 16 bases in between. The CDR3 length is 14 residues. The CDR3 loop is CASSLSIEGSEAFF. In DNA form, the CDR3 reads TGTGCCAGCAGCCTCTCGATCGAGGGGTCTGAAGCTTTCTTT. Full variable domain (outside the CDR3, taken from reference TRBV7-3 and TRBJ1-1): GAGVSQTPSNKVTEKGKYVELRCDPISGHTALYWYRQSLGQGPEFLIYFQGTGAADDSGLPNDRFFAVRPEGSVSTLKIQRTERGDSAVYLCASSLSIEGSEAFFGQGTRLTVV.

This clonotype ranks as medium-sized. This chain uses TRBV7-3 with TRBJ1-1; 10 bases are a match to TRBD1. The ends lost 8 bases at V and 6 bases at J; junction bases unmatched: 15. Germline V lookup: CDR1 SGHTA, CDR2 FQGTGA. This CDR3 has 16 amino acids. The CDR3 spells CASLTGTGESDAEAFF. CDR3 coding DNA: TGTGCCAGCCTAACCGGGACAGGGGAGTCGGATGCTGAAGCTTTCTTT.

The sample holds many counts of this clonotype. This sequence joins TRBV19 and TRBJ1-2, with D maybe TRBD1 (5 bases). Trimming pared 7 bases from V and 4 bases from J, leaving 19 bases between. CDR1 is LNHDA, CDR2 SQIVND, per germline (reference sequence). The CDR3 spans 15 residues. The CDR3 protein is CASTLGLARIYGYTF. In DNA form, the CDR3 reads TGTGCCAGTACCCTGGGACTTGCGCGCATCTATGGCTACACCTTC.

V usage is TRBV20-1 and J usage is TRBJ1-5, with D tentatively TRBD1 (5 bases). Germline values: CDR1 DFQATT, CDR2 SNEGSKA (reference sequence). V gave up 6 bases and J gave up 3 bases, with 15 bases separating them. This CDR3 spans 14 amino acids. The CDR3 DNA is TGCAGTGCCGGAGCCGGGACCCTCAATCAGCCCCAGCATTTT. Protein: CSAGAGTLNQPQHF.

This clonotype was counted a few times. J is TRBJ2-5 and V is TRBV2; tentative D call: TRBD2 (6 bases). The germline V and J ends were trimmed by 0 bases and 2 bases, with 10 bases remaining between them. The germline gives CDR1 SNHLY, CDR2 FYNNEI. This CDR3 spans 15 amino acids. CDR3 sequence: CASSEAVGGQETQYF. In nucleotides, the CDR3 is TGTGCCAGCAGTGAAGCCGTGGGAGGACAAGAGACCCAGTACTTC.

This clonotype was detected ten times or more. The rearrangement uses TRBV7-2 and TRBJ1-2; perhaps TRBD1 as D (5 bases). The CDR3 has 15 amino acids. CDR1 is SGHTA and CDR2 is FQGNSA in the germline V gene. V shed 4 bases and J shed 0 bases, with 12 bases lying between them. The CDR3 loop is CASSSGKGPNYGYTF. The CDR3 coding sequence is TGTGCCAGCAGCTCAGGAAAGGGACCTAACTATGGCTACACCTTC. The full variable domain, its missing parts supplied by reference TRBV7-2 and TRBJ1-2, is GAGVSQSPSNKVTEKGKDVELRCDPISGHTALYWYRQSLGQGLEFLIYFQGNSAPDKSGLPSDRFSAERTGGSVSTLTIQRTQQEDSAVYLCASSSGKGPNYGYTFGSGTRLTVV.

This CDR3 is CASSPPHSALFRDRPSPYQPQHF. The CDR3 DNA sequence: TGTGCCAGCAGTCCACCGCACTCCGCTTTATTCCGGGACCGCCCAAGCCCATACCAGCCCCAGCATTTT. The V call is TRBV28, the J call TRBJ1-5; a weak D match, TRBD1 (5 bases). Germline CDR1 and CDR2: MDHEN and SYDVKM. The CDR3 contains 23 residues. Between the trimmed V and J ends, which lost 5 bases and 7 bases, there was a span of 42 bases.

This clonotype was found a few times. The rearrangement uses TRBV12-3 or TRBV12-4 and TRBJ2-6; 9 bases agree with TRBD1. V shed 6 bases, J shed 0 bases, and the junction held 6 bases outside the gene matches. The CDR3 runs 17 residues. CDR3 DNA sequence: TGTGCCAGCAGCAAGGGGACAGGGCGCTCTGGGGCCAACGTCCTGACTTTC. Translation: CASSKGTGRSGANVLTF.

The rearrangement joins TRBV10-3 to TRBJ2-5, with D possibly TRBD1 on 5 matching bases. Germline CDR1 reads ENHRY; CDR2 reads SYGVKD. The CDR3 runs 12 residues. Trimming cost V 3 bases and J 3 bases, with 5 bases left between them. The CDR3 nucleotides read TGTGCCATCAGTGACAGGGAAGAGACCCAGTACTTC. This codes for CAISDREETQYF.

This rearrangement joins TRBV10-3 to TRBJ2-7; 9 nucleotides match TRBD1. The germline V gene encodes CDR1 ENHRY and CDR2 SYGVKD. The CDR3 totals 17 residues. V dropped 0 bases and J dropped 3; count of bases not matched to a gene: 9. The CDR3 loop is CAISESLLETGGYEQYF. The CDR3 DNA sequence: TGTGCCATCAGTGAGTCCTTGTTGGAGACAGGGGGCTACGAGCAGTACTTC.